Given below is one T cell receptor beta chain in context. Under the authors' procedure: Reference gene primer amplification gave nucleated cell count estimates. TCRdb keeps only in-frame clones here, not all; method: immunoSEQ multiplex PCR. That table supplies the V and J calls and clone size; D and trimming were determined from the DNA. The sample consists of over 120,000 clones, 85% to 90% of them appearing once. The data originate from a study of blood T cell repertoires in COVID-19. Across the whole study: The United States, Italy and Spain were the sources of the acute and convalescent COVID-19 samples. T cells, B-cell-depleted T cells, or PBMCs supplied cDNA or gDNA.

The sample consisted of peripheral blood. The origin of this receptor is a man in his fifties or sixties with active or convalescent COVID-19.

The CDR3 DNA is TGTGCCAGCAGCTTAGGACTAGCGGGAGGCTCCTACAATGAGCAGTTCTTC. It is translated as CASSLGLAGGSYNEQFF. The V call is TRBV13, the J call TRBJ2-1; 12 bases fit TRBD2. The germline gives CDR1 PRHDT, CDR2 FYEKMQ (reference sequence). V shed 0 bases, J shed 0 bases, and the junction held 0 bases outside the gene matches. The CDR3 sequence is 17 residues long.